These T cell receptor beta chains were read from a single sample in a study of cytomegalovirus exposure and HLA in healthy donors. Assay: immunoSEQ multiplex PCR; the TCRdb copy retains only in-frame clones and omits some. This repertoire shows 60,000 to 75,000 clones, 85% to 90% found once; its top ten account for about an eighth. Sequenced input: PBMCs. The origin of the receptors is a woman in her thirties in good health and CMV-seropositive. Each CDR3 is given with its conserved first and last residue. The D gene is left open where the match is weak. Expanded clones get a size class; other rows say once, few or many, or leave the size out.

j_call d_call v_call clone_size cdr3_aa cdr3_nt
TRBJ2-1 - TRBV9 - CASSVVARLDNEQFF TGTGCCAGCAGCGTAGTAGCGAGGCTAGACAATGAGCAGTTCTTC
TRBJ2-5 - TRBV27 - CASNREGHQETQYF TGTGCCAGTAACCGGGAAGGCCACCAAGAGACCCAGTACTTC
TRBJ2-5 - TRBV5-4 - CASRTDGPDQETQYF TGTGCCAGCAGGACCGATGGGCCCGATCAAGAGACCCAGTACTTC
TRBJ1-1 - TRBV14 - CASSQEPPLPSLNTEAFF TGTGCCAGCAGCCAAGAACCCCCGTTGCCGAGCTTGAACACTGAAGCTTTCTTT
TRBJ2-2 - TRBV6-1 - CASSEAEIGELFF TGTGCCAGCAGTGAAGCAGAGATCGGGGAGCTGTTTTTT
TRBJ2-2 - TRBV10-2 - CASRSLRVIAGELFF TGCGCCAGCAGATCACTCAGGGTTATCGCCGGGGAGCTGTTTTTT
TRBJ2-7 - TRBV20-1 few CSANNEQYF TGCAGTGCTAACAACGAGCAGTACTTC
TRBJ1-3 TRBD1 TRBV27 once CASLVRGLSGNTIYF TGTGCCAGCCTTGTCAGGGGGCTGTCTGGAAACACCATATATTTT
TRBJ2-7 - TRBV29-1 - CSVVERRRSYEQYF TGCAGCGTTGTAGAAAGACGCAGGTCCTACGAGCAGTACTTC
TRBJ2-1 TRBD2 TRBV10-3 few CAISERTSGRNEQFF TGTGCCATCAGTGAGCGAACTAGCGGGCGCAATGAGCAGTTCTTC
TRBJ1-1 TRBD1 TRBV19 - CASTPTGWNTEAFF TGTGCCAGTACCCCGACAGGGTGGAACACTGAAGCTTTCTTT
TRBJ2-7 - TRBV15 - CATSRDHWRAYEQYF TGTGCCACCAGCAGAGATCACTGGCGGGCCTACGAGCAGTACTTC